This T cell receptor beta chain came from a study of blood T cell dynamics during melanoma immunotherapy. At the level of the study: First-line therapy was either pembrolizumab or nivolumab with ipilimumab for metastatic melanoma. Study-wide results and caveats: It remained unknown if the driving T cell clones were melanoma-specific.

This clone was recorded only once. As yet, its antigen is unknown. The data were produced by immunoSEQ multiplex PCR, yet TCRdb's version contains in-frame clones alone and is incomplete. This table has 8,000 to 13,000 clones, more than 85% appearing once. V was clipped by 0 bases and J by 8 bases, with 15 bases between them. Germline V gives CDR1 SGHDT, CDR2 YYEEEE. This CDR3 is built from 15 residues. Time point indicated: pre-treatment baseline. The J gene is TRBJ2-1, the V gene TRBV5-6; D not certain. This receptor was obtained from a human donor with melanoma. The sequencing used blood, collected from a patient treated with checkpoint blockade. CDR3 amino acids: CASSLGVVAGHEQFF. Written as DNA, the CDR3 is TGTGCCAGCAGCTTGGGAGTAGTAGCAGGCCATGAGCAGTTCTTC.